Each of the 32 T cell receptor beta chains below was sequenced from the same sample in a study of cytomegalovirus exposure and HLA in healthy donors. 60 Vbeta and 13 Jbeta primers were used in PCR. Here immunoSEQ multiplex PCR was the method, and the copy in TCRdb shows in-frame clones only, minus some. This sample has over 50,000 clones; more than 70% occur once, and the top ten carry roughly 1.6%. The material sequenced was PBMCs. The receptors derive from a man aged 25-40 years in good health and CMV-seropositive.

The chain links TRBV6-6 to TRBJ1-4; maybe TRBD1 (6 bases). The CDR3 covers 15 residues. Deletions cut 5 bases from V and 7 bases from J, with 17 bases between. The germline gives CDR1 MNHNY, CDR2 SVGAGI (reference sequence). CDR3 protein: CASSRTGYGGEKLFF. The CDR3 nucleotides read TGTGCCAGCAGTCGTACAGGGTATGGGGGTGAAAAACTGTTTTTT.

V usage is TRBV5-1 and J usage is TRBJ1-5, with 8 bases lining up with TRBD1. Germline CDR1 and CDR2: SGHRS and YFSETQ. The CDR3 is 14 amino acids. Trimming cost V 0 bases and J 7 bases; bases outside gene matches: 3. CDR3 residues: CASSLVQGGQPQHF. CDR3 nucleotide sequence: TGCGCCAGCAGCTTGGTACAGGGGGGGCAGCCCCAGCATTTT. The full variable domain, completed using reference TRBV5-1 and TRBJ1-5, is KAGVTQTPRYLIKTRGQQVTLSCSPISGHRSVSWYQQTPGQGLQFLFEYFSETQRNKGNFPGRFSGRQFSNSRSEMNVSTLELGDSALYLCASSLVQGGQPQHFGDGTRLSIL.

The genes are TRBV28 and TRBJ1-5, with TRBD1 matching over 9 bases. V was pared by 4 bases and J by 7 bases, with 5 bases of the junction left unmatched. Germline V CDR1 and CDR2: MDHEN, SYDVKM. CDR3 size: 14 residues. The CDR3 loop reads CASSSGTGIQPQHF. For the CDR3, the DNA is TGTGCCAGCAGTTCCGGGACAGGGATCCAGCCCCAGCATTTT.

The rearrangement links TRBV25-1 to TRBJ2-4, with 8 bases matching TRBD1. Germline lookup yields CDR1 MGHDK and CDR2 SYGVNS. V lost 4 bases, J lost 0 bases, and 11 bases stayed unmatched. The CDR3 has 18 amino acids. Here the CDR3 reads CASSGAGTGGVAKNIQYF. CDR3 DNA sequence: TGTGCCAGCAGTGGCGCCGGGACAGGAGGTGTAGCCAAAAACATTCAGTACTTC. Looking up the rest from reference TRBV25-1 and TRBJ2-4 gives the full variable domain: EADIYQTPRYLVIGTGKKITLECSQTMGHDKMYWYQQDPGMELHLIHYSYGVNSTEKGDLSSESTVSRIRTEHFPLTLESARPSHTSQYLCASSGAGTGGVAKNIQYFGAGTRLSVL.

The rearrangement uses TRBV5-1 and TRBJ2-5; 12 bases are a match to TRBD1. V was clipped by 1 base and J by 4 bases; unmatched bases: 5. Germline assignment: CDR1 SGHRS and CDR2 YFSETQ. The CDR3 consists of 16 residues. CDR3 region: CASSLRGTGGPETQYF. CDR3 sequence (DNA): TGCGCCAGCAGCTTGCGTGGGACAGGGGGCCCAGAGACCCAGTACTTC.

The V call is TRBV18, the J call TRBJ1-1, with D possibly TRBD1 on 5 matching bases. The V and J ends lost 4 bases and 3 bases respectively, with 15 bases between them. The CDR3 consists of 15 residues. Germline loops: CDR1 KGHSH, CDR2 LQKENI. The CDR3 here is CASSRNQGTDTEAFF. CDR3 sequence (DNA): TGTGCCAGCTCACGGAATCAGGGTACTGACACTGAAGCTTTCTTT. Full variable domain (rest looked up from reference TRBV18 and TRBJ1-1): NAGVMQNPRHLVRRRGQEARLRCSPMKGHSHVYWYRQLPEEGLKFMVYLQKENIIDESGMPKERFSAEFPKEGPSILRIQQVVRGDSAAYFCASSRNQGTDTEAFFGQGTRLTVV.

This chain uses TRBV20-1 with TRBJ2-5; D uncertain. Trimming shortened V by 5 bases and J by 1 base, and 5 bases separated the two germline ends. The CDR3 totals 11 residues. Germline V lookup: CDR1 DFQATT, CDR2 SNEGSKA (reference sequence). For the CDR3, the DNA is TGCAGTGCTGTAGCCCAAGAGACCCAGTACTTC. The encoded protein is CSAVAQETQYF.

This clone was seen a few times. The chain couples TRBV9 to TRBJ1-2, with D possibly being TRBD1 (5 bases). V lost 2 bases to trimming and J lost 2 bases, with 10 bases between them. The length of the CDR3 is 14 residues. Germline CDR1 and CDR2: SGDLS and YYNGEE. CDR3 DNA: TGTGCCAGCAGCGTCCCCGGGGGAAACTATGGCTACACCTTC. Amino acid sequence: CASSVPGGNYGYTF.

This chain links TRBV4-2 with TRBJ2-1; 13 positions match TRBD2. Trimming removed 1 base from V and 9 bases from J; junction bases left unmatched: 3. The CDR3 runs 15 residues. Germline CDR1 LGHNA, CDR2 YNFKEQ. The CDR3 is CASSQGTSGRSEQFF. In DNA, the CDR3 is TGTGCCAGCAGCCAAGGGACTAGCGGGAGATCTGAGCAGTTCTTC.

The rearrangement links TRBV2 to TRBJ2-1, with 13 positions matching TRBD2. The CDR3 loop spans 15 amino acids. The V gene's germline CDR1 is SNHLY and CDR2 FYNNEI. With 6 bases clipped from V and 10 bases from J, the junction kept 9 bases outside the gene matches. The chain's CDR3 is CASSGRTSGSPEQFF. Here the CDR3 DNA reads TGTGCCAGCAGCGGAAGGACTAGCGGGAGTCCCGAGCAGTTCTTC.

This clone was seen only once. This rearrangement joins TRBV15 to TRBJ2-1; 11 nucleotides agree with TRBD2. The V and J ends lost 3 bases and 5 bases, in that order; junction bases with no gene match: 6. The CDR3 loop spans 16 amino acids. Germline V gives CDR1 LNHNV, CDR2 YYDKDF (reference sequence). The CDR3 loop reads CATSRGTSGAHNEQFF. The CDR3 DNA is TGTGCCACCAGCAGGGGGACTAGCGGAGCTCACAATGAGCAGTTCTTC.

This chain links TRBV12-5 with TRBJ1-5; TRBD1 agrees at 9 bases. Germline V gene data show CDR1 as LGHNT and CDR2 as FRNRAP. V lost 4 bases to trimming and J lost 2 bases; unmatched junction nucleotides: 3. The CDR3 totals 15 residues. CDR3: CASGSQGARNQPQHF. Written as DNA, the CDR3 is TGTGCTAGTGGTTCACAGGGGGCCCGCAATCAGCCCCAGCATTTT.

This sequence joins TRBV6-1 and TRBJ2-1; 8 bases line up with TRBD2. The CDR3 has 17 residues. Per the germline V gene, CDR1 is MNHNS and CDR2 is SASEGT. With 2 bases clipped from V and 5 bases from J, the junction kept 11 bases outside the gene matches. The CDR3 coding sequence is TGTGCCAGCAGTGAATTACGGTTAGCGGGACCGAACAATGAGCAGTTCTTC. Translating it yields CASSELRLAGPNNEQFF.

This rearrangement joins TRBV7-2 to TRBJ2-7; 8 bases map to TRBD2. Germline assignment: CDR1 SGHTA and CDR2 FQGNSA. The CDR3 runs 15 residues. The trim removed 1 base at V and 0 bases at J, leaving 2 bases unmatched. The CDR3 DNA reads TGTGCCAGCAGCTTAGGCGGGAGGAGCTCCTACGAGCAGTACTTC. Translation gives CASSLGGRSSYEQYF.

The chain recombines TRBV28 with TRBJ2-7; 12 bases match TRBD2. The CDR3 loop spans 16 amino acids. V was clipped by 4 bases and J by 3 bases; unmatched bases: 7. CDR1 is MDHEN and CDR2 is SYDVKM in the germline V gene. This CDR3 reads CASSSPLAGGLYEQYF. Here the CDR3 DNA reads TGTGCCAGCAGTTCGCCACTAGCGGGAGGCCTCTACGAGCAGTACTTC.

This chain joins TRBV6-5 and TRBJ2-7, with 8 bases lining up with TRBD1. Germline assignment: CDR1 MNHEY and CDR2 SVGAGI. The V segment lost 4 bases and the J segment 5 bases; nucleotides outside the gene matches: 7. This CDR3 is built from 14 residues. Here the CDR3 reads CASSSHRGTNEQYF. CDR3 bases: TGTGCCAGCAGTTCACACAGGGGGACCAACGAGCAGTACTTC.

The chain joins TRBV9 to TRBJ2-3, with TRBD2 as a possible D gene (7 bases). Germline CDR1 and CDR2: SGDLS and YYNGEE. The CDR3 extends over 17 amino acids. The V and J ends lost 0 bases and 5 bases respectively, with 19 bases between them. The CDR3 region is CASSVGAGGGAGDTQYF. In nucleotides, the CDR3 is TGTGCCAGCAGCGTAGGCGCCGGAGGGGGGGCGGGAGATACGCAGTATTTT.

The rearrangement joins TRBV28 to TRBJ1-1, with 7 bases aligning to TRBD1. This CDR3 is built from 15 residues. V was clipped by 6 bases and J by 5 bases; unmatched bases: 12. CDR1 is MDHEN and CDR2 is SYDVKM in the germline V gene. Here the CDR3 reads CASSLPKGARTEAFF. CDR3 nucleotides: TGTGCCAGCAGCCTTCCCAAGGGGGCGCGAACTGAAGCTTTCTTT. The full variable domain, with the rest looked up from reference TRBV28 and TRBJ1-1, is DVKVTQSSRYLVKRTGEKVFLECVQDMDHENMFWYRQDPGLGLRLIYFSYDVKMKEKGDIPEGYSVSREKKERFSLILESASTNQTSMYLCASSLPKGARTEAFFGQGTRLTVV.

V is TRBV30 and J is TRBJ2-5; TRBD2 aligns across 13 bases. V gave up 5 bases and J gave up 2 bases; unmatched junction bases: 5. The germline V gene has CDR1 GTSNPN and CDR2 SVGIG (reference sequence). The CDR3 is 15 amino acids. CDR3 sequence reads: CAWGPGLAGQETQYF. The CDR3 bases are TGTGCCTGGGGTCCGGGACTAGCGGGGCAAGAGACCCAGTACTTC. Variable domain in full (rest from reference TRBV30 and TRBJ2-5): SQTIHQWPATLVQPVGSPLSLECTVEGTSNPNLYWYRQAAGRGLQLLFYSVGIGQISSEVPQNLSASRPQDRQFILSSKKLLLSDSGFYLCAWGPGLAGQETQYFGPGTRLLVL.

V usage is TRBV5-1 and J usage is TRBJ2-5, with a weak D call TRBD1 (6 bases). This CDR3 is built from 14 residues. Germline CDR1 reads SGHRS; CDR2 reads YFSETQ. V lost 7 bases and J 4 bases, leaving 17 bases between the germline ends. CDR3 loop: CASDLAGVGETQYF. CDR3 nucleotide sequence: TGCGCCAGCGACCTGGCAGGGGTAGGAGAGACCCAGTACTTC.

This chain links TRBV14 with TRBJ2-1; TRBD2 matches 9 bases. Trimming removed 6 bases from V and 5 bases from J; junction bases left unmatched: 2. Germline V lookup: CDR1 SGHDN, CDR2 FVKESK. The CDR3 consists of 13 residues. The CDR3 nucleotides read TGTGCCAGCAGACGACTAGCGGACAATGAGCAGTTCTTC. Protein: CASRRLADNEQFF.

This chain links TRBV29-1 with TRBJ2-3; D might be TRBD1 (5 bases). CDR3 length: 14 amino acids. The V and J ends lost 5 bases and 2 bases respectively, with 14 bases between them. CDR1 SQVTM and CDR2 ANQGSEA come from the germline V gene. CDR3 sequence (DNA): TGCAGCGTTACCAGGGTCAGTTTCACAGATACGCAGTATTTT. Translating gives CSVTRVSFTDTQYF.

The rearrangement links TRBV9 to TRBJ2-1; 10 bases are shared with TRBD2. V lost 4 bases to trimming and J lost 7 bases; unmatched junction nucleotides: 11. Germline assignment: CDR1 SGDLS and CDR2 YYNGEE. The CDR3 spans 16 residues. In nucleotides, the CDR3 is TGTGCCAGCAGCCCGCAAACTAGCGGGGAAGGGAATGAGCAGTTCTTC. Its translation is CASSPQTSGEGNEQFF.

This sequence joins TRBV2 and TRBJ1-5; possibly TRBD1 for D (6 bases). Germline loops: CDR1 SNHLY, CDR2 FYNNEI. CDR3 size: 15 residues. Trimming stripped 7 bases from V and 0 bases from J, with 13 bases between. CDR3 in DNA: TGTGCCAGCAAGAGACAGGTTGATAGCAATCAGCCCCAGCATTTT. It is translated as CASKRQVDSNQPQHF.

The genes are TRBV4-2 and TRBJ2-1; 11 positions match TRBD2. This CDR3 region has 16 residues. The V and J ends lost 4 bases and 7 bases, in that order; junction bases with no gene match: 9. Germline V gene lookup returns CDR1 LGHNA and CDR2 YNFKEQ. The CDR3 nucleotides read TGTGCCAGCAGCCCTTTACTAGCGGGAGAAAATAATGAGCAGTTCTTC. Translation gives CASSPLLAGENNEQFF.

V is TRBV28 and J is TRBJ2-2; 8 bases map to TRBD1. The CDR3 is made up of 14 amino acids. Germline assignment: CDR1 MDHEN and CDR2 SYDVKM. The CDR3 loop is CVLQGDPNTGELFF. CDR3 in DNA: TGTGTCCTACAGGGGGACCCGAACACCGGGGAGCTGTTTTTT.

This chain uses TRBV6-6 with TRBJ2-1; 11 positions match TRBD2. Trimming removed 7 bases from V and 7 bases from J; junction bases left unmatched: 12. The CDR3 runs 16 residues. CDR1 MNHNY and CDR2 SVGAGI come from the germline V gene (reference sequence). CDR3 protein: CASTRRNSGRVNEQFF. The CDR3 bases are TGTGCCAGCACCAGAAGGAATAGCGGGAGGGTAAATGAGCAGTTCTTC.

This rearrangement joins TRBV27 to TRBJ2-7, with D unclear. The length of the CDR3 is 13 residues. V dropped 1 base and J dropped 0 bases, with 4 bases sitting between them. Germline values: CDR1 MNHEY, CDR2 SMNVEV (reference sequence). The CDR3 DNA follows: TGTGCCAGCAGTTTATGGCCCTCCTACGAGCAGTACTTC. Protein: CASSLWPSYEQYF.

The chain links TRBV11-3 to TRBJ2-4; D perhaps matches TRBD2 (5 bases). Germline V gives CDR1 SGHNT, CDR2 YENEEA. CDR3 length: 13 residues. V lost 4 bases and J lost 7, with 11 bases in between. The CDR3 reads CASSWGVNNIQYF. The CDR3 bases are TGTGCCAGCAGCTGGGGAGTAAACAACATTCAGTACTTC.

The V and J genes are TRBV7-9 and TRBJ2-1, with D possibly TRBD2 on 5 matching bases. Deletions cut 3 bases from V and 4 bases from J, with 10 bases between. This CDR3 is built from 14 residues. CDR1 and CDR2 from the germline V gene are SEHNR and FQNEAQ (reference sequence). The CDR3 spells CASSFGGRYNEQFF. The DNA of the CDR3 is TGTGCCAGCAGCTTCGGAGGCAGATACAATGAGCAGTTCTTC.

In this sample, this clone turned up once. The CDR3 reads CASSWRDSGTQYF. As DNA, the CDR3 is TGCGCCAGCAGCTGGCGGGACTCCGGCACCCAGTACTTC. The rearrangement links TRBV5-1 to TRBJ2-5, with D tentatively TRBD2 (6 bases). The CDR3 loop spans 13 amino acids. Trimming pared 3 bases from V and 8 bases from J, leaving 14 bases between. Germline CDR1 and CDR2: SGHRS and YFSETQ.

As DNA, the CDR3 is TGCGCCAGCAGCTTGGGGCTAGCGGGAGAGAATGAGCAGTTCTTC. As protein: CASSLGLAGENEQFF. This chain joins TRBV5-1 and TRBJ2-1, with TRBD2 matching over 10 bases. This CDR3 region has 15 residues. The germline V gene encodes CDR1 SGHRS and CDR2 YFSETQ. V was clipped by 0 bases and J by 7 bases; unmatched bases: 4.